A single T cell receptor (beta chain) is shown here with its context. Its antigen remains unidentified. Base qualities were left out, and no much larger clone turns up one base away. The data belong to a study of T cell changes during pregnancy in multiple sclerosis (dated by TCRdb to about 2019). Regarding the research as a whole: Changes in the T cell repertoire over the course of pregnancy were examined in this study in women with multiple sclerosis.

Unmatched junction bases come to 13, with V trimmed by 7 bases and J by 5 bases. The CDR3, from cysteine to phenylalanine, totals 15 residues. Only the CDR3 region is kept as DNA, spanning 45 bases read in frame from base 1. Taken from the germline V gene (reference sequence), the CDR1 and CDR2 loops are LNHDA and SQIVND. The method was the immunoSEQ multiplex PCR assay. Entries here come from immuneACCESS through TCRdb and include only in-frame sequences with V and J called. Some clones fail to appear in such tables; in the studies checked, an unresolved V gene covers under half of the shortfall, and the cause of the remainder is unknown. For this sample there are around 26,000 clones; approximately 89% appear just once. The ten biggest clones cover roughly 15% of the sample.

Sequenced material: CD8+ T cells from peripheral blood mononuclear cells, taken in the second trimester of pregnancy. In this chain, TRBV19 is recombined with TRBJ1-2; TRBD1 agrees with 7 junctional bases. The receptor's source is a female donor with multiple sclerosis, enrolled in a pregnancy study. The DNA sequence is TGTGCCAGTATCAAATACGGGACAGAAGAGTATGGCTACACCTTC. It specifies CASIKYGTEEYGYTF.